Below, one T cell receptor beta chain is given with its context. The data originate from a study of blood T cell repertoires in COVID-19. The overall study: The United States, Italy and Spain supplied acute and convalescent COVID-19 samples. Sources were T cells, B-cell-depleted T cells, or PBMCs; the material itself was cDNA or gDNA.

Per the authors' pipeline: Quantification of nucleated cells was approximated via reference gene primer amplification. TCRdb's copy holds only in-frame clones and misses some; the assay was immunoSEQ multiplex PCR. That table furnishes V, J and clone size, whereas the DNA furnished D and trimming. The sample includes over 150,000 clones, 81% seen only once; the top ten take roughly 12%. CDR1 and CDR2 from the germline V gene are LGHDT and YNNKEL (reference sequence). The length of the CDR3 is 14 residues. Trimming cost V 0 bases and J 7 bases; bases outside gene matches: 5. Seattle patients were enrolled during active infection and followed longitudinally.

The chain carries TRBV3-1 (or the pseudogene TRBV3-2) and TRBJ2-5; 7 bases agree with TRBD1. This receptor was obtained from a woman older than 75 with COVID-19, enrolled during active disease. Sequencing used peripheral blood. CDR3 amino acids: CASSQESRGRTQYF. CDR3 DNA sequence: TGTGCCAGCAGCCAAGAATCCAGGGGGAGGACCCAGTACTTC.